This entry lists 4 T cell receptor beta chains sequenced from one sample in a study of spatial heterogeneity in lung cancer. Findings and limits, study-wide: Tumoral mutation counts were tracked by counts of expanded intratumoral alpha and beta TCRs.

TCRdb fed the 5' RACE reads into MiXCR, producing one record per CDR3 protein. The table has approximately 6,700 distinct CDR3 sequences, under 1.5% seen once. Time point noted: sample taken at primary tumor resection. The antigens of these receptors remain unknown. The sample here was lung tumor tissue, taken at surgery. Source of these receptors: a male donor with early-stage non-small cell lung cancer.

This clonotype is medium-sized. This CDR3 is CASTTSGGDTQYF. Here the CDR3 DNA reads TGTGCCAGCACGACTAGCGGGGGTGATACGCAGTATTTT. V and J are TRBV6-5 and TRBJ2-3; TRBD2 matches at 12 bases. The CDR3 consists of 13 residues. V was pared by 7 bases and J by 6 bases, with 2 bases of the junction left unmatched. CDR1 and CDR2 (germline): MNHEY, SVGAGI.

This clonotype was recorded at least ten times. The V call is TRBV30, the J call TRBJ1-4; D is undetermined. From germline, CDR1 is GTSNPN and CDR2 SVGIG (reference sequence). CDR3 length: 14 amino acids. The V end was cut by 0 bases, the J end by 4 bases, with 9 bases between. The CDR3 loop is CAWSVRGFNEKLFF. In nucleotides, the CDR3 is TGTGCCTGGAGTGTCCGGGGTTTTAATGAAAAACTGTTTTTT.

This clonotype counts as medium-sized. V and J are TRBV5-6 and TRBJ2-7; D perhaps matches TRBD2 (5 bases). CDR1 SGHDT and CDR2 YYEEEE come from the germline V gene. There are 14 residues in the CDR3. Trimming took off 0 bases at V and 3 bases at J, with 10 bases between the two ends. In DNA, the CDR3 is TGTGCCAGCAGCTTGGTGGACGGGAACTACGAGCAGTACTTC. Its protein is CASSLVDGNYEQYF.

This clonotype was recorded at least ten times. This CDR3 is CSAIPTEAFF. In nucleotides, the CDR3 is TGCAGTGCTATTCCCACTGAAGCTTTCTTT. The V and J genes are TRBV20-1 and TRBJ1-1; no reliable D call. Germline loops: CDR1 DFQATT, CDR2 SNEGSKA (reference sequence). The CDR3 spans 10 residues. The V end lost 4 bases, the J end lost 4 bases, and 4 bases lay between the germline ends.